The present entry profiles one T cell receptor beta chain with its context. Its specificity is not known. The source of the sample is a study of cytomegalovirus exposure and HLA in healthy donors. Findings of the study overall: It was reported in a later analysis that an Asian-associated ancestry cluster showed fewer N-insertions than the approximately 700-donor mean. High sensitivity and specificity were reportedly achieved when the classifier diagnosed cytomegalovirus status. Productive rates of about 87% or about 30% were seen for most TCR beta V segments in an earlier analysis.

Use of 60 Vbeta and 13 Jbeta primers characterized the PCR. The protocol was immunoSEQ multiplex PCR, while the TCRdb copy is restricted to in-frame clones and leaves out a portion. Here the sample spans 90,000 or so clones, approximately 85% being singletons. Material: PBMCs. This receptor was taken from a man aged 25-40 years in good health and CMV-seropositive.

The chain's CDR3 is CASSLGQSSTDTQYF. The CDR3 nucleotides are TGTGCCAGCAGCTTGGGACAGTCGAGCACAGATACGCAGTATTTT. The chain is built from TRBV11-2 and TRBJ2-3, with 7 bases lining up with TRBD1. From germline, CDR1 is SGHAT and CDR2 FQNNGV. This CDR3 comprises 15 residues. J lost 0 bases, V lost 3 bases, and 3 bases had no gene match.